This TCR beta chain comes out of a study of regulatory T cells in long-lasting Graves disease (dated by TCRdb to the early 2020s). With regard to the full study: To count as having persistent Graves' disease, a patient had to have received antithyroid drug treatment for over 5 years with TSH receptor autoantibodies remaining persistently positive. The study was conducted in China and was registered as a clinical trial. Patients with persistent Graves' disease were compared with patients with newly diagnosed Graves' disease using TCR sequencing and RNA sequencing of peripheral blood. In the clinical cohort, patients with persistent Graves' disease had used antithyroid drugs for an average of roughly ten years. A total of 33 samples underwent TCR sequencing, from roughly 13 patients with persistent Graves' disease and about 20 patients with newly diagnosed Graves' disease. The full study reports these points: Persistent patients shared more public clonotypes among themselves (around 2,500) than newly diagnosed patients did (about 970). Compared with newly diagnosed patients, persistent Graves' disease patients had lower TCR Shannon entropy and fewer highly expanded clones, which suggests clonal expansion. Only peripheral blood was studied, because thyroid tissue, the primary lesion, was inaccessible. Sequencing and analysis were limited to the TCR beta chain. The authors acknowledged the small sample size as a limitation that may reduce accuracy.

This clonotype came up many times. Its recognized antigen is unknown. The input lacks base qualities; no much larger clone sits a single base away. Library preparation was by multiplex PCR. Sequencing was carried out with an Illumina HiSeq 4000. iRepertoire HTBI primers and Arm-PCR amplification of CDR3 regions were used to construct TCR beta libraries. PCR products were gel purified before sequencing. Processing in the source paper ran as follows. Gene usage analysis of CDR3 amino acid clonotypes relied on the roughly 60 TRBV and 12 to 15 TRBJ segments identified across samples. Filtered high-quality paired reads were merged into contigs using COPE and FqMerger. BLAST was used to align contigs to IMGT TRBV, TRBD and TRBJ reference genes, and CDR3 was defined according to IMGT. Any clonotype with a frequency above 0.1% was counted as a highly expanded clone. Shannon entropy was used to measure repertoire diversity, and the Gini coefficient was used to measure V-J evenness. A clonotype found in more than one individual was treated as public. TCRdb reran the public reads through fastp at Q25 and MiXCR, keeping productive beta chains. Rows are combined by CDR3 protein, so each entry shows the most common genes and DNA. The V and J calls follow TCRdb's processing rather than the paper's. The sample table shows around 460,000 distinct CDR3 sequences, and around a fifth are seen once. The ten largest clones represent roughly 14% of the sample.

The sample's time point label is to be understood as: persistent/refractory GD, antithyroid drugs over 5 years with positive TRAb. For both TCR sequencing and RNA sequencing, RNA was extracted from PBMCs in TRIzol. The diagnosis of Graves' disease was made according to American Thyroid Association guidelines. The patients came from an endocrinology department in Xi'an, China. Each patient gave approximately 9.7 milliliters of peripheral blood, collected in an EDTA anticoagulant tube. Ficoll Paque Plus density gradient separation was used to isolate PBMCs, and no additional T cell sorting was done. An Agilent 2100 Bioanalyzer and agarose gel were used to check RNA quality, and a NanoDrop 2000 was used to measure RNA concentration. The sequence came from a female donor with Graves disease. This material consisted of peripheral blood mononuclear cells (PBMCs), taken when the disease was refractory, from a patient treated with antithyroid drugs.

For the CDR3, the sequence is CASSSTAGGTYEQYF. The DNA sequence is TGTGCCAGCAGTTCAACAGCGGGAGGAACGTACGAGCAGTACTTC. The chain couples TRBV27 to TRBJ2-7; 9 bases in the middle match TRBD2. Including the terminal cysteine and phenylalanine, the CDR3 comprises 15 residues. Kept here is only the CDR3 DNA, which spans 45 bases and is read in frame from base 1. CDR1 MNHEY and CDR2 SMNVEV are derived from the germline V gene (reference sequence). Clipping removes 4 bases from V and 4 bases from J, with 8 as the unmatched junction base count.